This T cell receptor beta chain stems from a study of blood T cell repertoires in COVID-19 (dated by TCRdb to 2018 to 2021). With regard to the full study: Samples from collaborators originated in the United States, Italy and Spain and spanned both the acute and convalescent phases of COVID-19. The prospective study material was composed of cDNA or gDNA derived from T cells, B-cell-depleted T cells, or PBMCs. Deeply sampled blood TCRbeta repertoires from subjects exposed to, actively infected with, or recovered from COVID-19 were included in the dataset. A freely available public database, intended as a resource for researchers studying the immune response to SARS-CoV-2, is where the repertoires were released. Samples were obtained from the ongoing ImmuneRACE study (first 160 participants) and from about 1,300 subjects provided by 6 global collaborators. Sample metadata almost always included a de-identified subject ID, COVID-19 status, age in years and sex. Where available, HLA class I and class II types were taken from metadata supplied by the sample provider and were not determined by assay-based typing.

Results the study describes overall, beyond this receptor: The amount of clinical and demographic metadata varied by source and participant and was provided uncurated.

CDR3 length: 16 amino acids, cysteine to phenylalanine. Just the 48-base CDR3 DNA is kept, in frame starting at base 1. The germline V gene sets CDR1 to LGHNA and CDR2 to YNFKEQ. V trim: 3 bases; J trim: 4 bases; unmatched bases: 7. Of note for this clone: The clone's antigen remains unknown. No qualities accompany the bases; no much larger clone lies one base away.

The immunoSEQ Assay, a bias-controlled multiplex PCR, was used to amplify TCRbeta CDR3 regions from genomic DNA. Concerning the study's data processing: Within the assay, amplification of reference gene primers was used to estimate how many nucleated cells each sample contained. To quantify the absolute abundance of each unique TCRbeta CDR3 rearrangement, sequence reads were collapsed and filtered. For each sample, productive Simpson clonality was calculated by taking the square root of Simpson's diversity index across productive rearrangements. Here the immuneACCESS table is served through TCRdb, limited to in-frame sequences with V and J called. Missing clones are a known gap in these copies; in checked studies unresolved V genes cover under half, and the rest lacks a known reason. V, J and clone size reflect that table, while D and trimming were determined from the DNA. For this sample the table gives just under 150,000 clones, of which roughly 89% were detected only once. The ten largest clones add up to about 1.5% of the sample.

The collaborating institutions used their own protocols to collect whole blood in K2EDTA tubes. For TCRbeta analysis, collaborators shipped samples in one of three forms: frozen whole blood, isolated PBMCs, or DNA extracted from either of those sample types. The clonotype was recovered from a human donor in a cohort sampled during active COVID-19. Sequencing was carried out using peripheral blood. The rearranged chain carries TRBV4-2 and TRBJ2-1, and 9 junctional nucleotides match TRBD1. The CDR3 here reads CASSHGTGLRYNEQFF. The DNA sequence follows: TGTGCCAGCAGCCACGGGACAGGGCTCCGGTACAATGAGCAGTTCTTC.